The sequence of this TCR beta chain was determined in a study of CD8 T cells in Susac syndrome. V was clipped by 3 bases and J by 7 bases; unmatched bases: 11. Germline CDR1 is DFQATT and CDR2 is SNEGSKA (reference sequence). This CDR3 comprises 15 residues. It was treatment-naive patients with stable or active relapsing-remitting disease who made up the multiple sclerosis controls. Negative isolation was used for CD8+ and CD4+ T cells, and FACS enrichment was applied to TEMRA cells. RNA was extracted with the RNeasy kit, and a quantity of about 0.45 to 1 ug was reverse transcribed using random hexamers. TCR beta CDR3 was amplified by immunoSEQ covering 54 Vbeta and 13 Jbeta. TCRdb reprocessed the immunoSEQ multiplex PCR reads with MiXCR, giving one entry per CDR3 protein. The sample consists of some 110,000 distinct CDR3 sequences, 90% to 95% of them appearing once.

This chain uses TRBV20-1 with TRBJ1-2, with 10 bases that match TRBD1. This sequence was found in a human donor with multiple sclerosis. Sequenced: CD4+ T cells from PBMCs. CDR3: CSASTPGQGVFGYTF. In nucleotides, the CDR3 is TGCAGTGCTAGTACCCCCGGACAGGGGGTCTTTGGCTACACCTTC.